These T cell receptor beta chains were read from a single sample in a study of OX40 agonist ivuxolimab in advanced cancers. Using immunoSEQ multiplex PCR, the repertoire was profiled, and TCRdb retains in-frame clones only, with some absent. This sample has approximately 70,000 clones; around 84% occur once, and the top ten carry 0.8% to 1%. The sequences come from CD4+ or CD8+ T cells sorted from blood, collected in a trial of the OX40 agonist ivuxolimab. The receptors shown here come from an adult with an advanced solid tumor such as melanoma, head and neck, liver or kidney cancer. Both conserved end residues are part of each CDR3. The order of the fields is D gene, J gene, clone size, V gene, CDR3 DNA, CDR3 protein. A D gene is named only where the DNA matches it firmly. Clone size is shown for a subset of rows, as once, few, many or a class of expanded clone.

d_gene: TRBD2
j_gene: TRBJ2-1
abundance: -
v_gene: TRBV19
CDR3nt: TGTGCCAGTAGACTAGCGGGAAATCGAAATGAGCAGTTCTTC
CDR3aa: CASRLAGNRNEQFF

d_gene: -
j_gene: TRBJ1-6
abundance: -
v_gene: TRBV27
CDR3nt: TGTGCCAGCAGTTCAACCCCCCAGAGGTCACCCCTCCACTTT
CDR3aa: CASSSTPQRSPLHF

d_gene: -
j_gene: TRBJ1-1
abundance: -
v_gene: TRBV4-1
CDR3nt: TGCGCCAGCAGCCCAAACAGACCCCGGCACACTGAAGCTTTCTTT
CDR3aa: CASSPNRPRHTEAFF

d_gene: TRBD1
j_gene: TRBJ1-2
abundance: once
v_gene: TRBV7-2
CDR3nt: TGTGCCAGCAGCCAAGGAGGTGGGACAGGGTATGGCTACACCTTC
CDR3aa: CASSQGGGTGYGYTF

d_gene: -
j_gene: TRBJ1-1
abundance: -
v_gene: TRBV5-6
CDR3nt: TGTGCCAGCAGCCCTAAAGACGGGGGGCTTATGAACACTGAAGCTTTCTTT
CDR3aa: CASSPKDGGLMNTEAFF

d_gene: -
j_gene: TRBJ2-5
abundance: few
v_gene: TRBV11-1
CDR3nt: TGTGCCAGCAGCTCAGGCCGAGCCCCGAGGGAAGAGACCCAGTACTTC
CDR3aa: CASSSGRAPREETQYF

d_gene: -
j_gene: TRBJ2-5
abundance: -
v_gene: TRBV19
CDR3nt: TGTGCCAGTAGTATTAATGGGGGAGGAGAGACCCAGTACTTC
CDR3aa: CASSINGGGETQYF

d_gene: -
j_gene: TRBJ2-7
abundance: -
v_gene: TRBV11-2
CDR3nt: TGTGCCAGCAGTTGGGCGGCAGGGGCGGGAGAGCAGTACTTC
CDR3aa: CASSWAAGAGEQYF

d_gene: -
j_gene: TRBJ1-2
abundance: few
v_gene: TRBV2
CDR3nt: TGTGCCAGCACGGCGGAGGGGAACTATGGCTACACCTTC
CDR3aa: CASTAEGNYGYTF

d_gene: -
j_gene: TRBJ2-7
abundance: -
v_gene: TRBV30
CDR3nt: TGTGCCCTTATAGGGGATACGAGGGGGGGCCGCGAAAACGAGCAGTACTTC
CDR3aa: CALIGDTRGGRENEQYF

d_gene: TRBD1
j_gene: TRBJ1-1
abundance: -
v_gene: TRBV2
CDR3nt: TGTGCCAGCAGTGTTTGGAGGGACAGGGGGGGGTACACTGAAGCTTTCTTT
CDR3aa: CASSVWRDRGGYTEAFF

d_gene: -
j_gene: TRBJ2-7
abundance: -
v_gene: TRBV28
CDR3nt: TGTGCCAGCAGCCGGCTTCCCCCTCGAGAATACGAGCAGTACTTC
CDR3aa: CASSRLPPREYEQYF

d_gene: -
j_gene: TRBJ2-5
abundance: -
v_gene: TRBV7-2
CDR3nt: TGTGCCAGCAGGTCCCAAGAGACCCAGTACTTC
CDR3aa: CASRSQETQYF

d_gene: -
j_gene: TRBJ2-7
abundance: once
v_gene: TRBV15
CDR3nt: TGTGCCACCAGCCCGCGACCAGGACCCTACGAGCAGTACTTC
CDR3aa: CATSPRPGPYEQYF

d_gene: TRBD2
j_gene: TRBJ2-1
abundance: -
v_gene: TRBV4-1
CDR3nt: TGCGCCAGCAGCCAAGCGGCGGGGGGGCCCCATGAGCAGTTCTTC
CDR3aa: CASSQAAGGPHEQFF

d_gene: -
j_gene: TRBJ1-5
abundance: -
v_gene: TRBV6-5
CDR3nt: TGTGCCAGCAGTTACTCCGGCGGAGGGGAACAGCCCCAGCATTTT
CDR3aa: CASSYSGGGEQPQHF

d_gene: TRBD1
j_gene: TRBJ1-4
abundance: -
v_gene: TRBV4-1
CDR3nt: TGCGCCAGCAGCCAACCCGGGACAGGGCGGAGAAAACTGTTTTTT
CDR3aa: CASSQPGTGRRKLFF

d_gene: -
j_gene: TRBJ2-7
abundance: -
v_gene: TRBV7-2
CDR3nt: TGTGCCAGCAGCTTTGGACTAGGGACAGAGCAGTACTTC
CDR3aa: CASSFGLGTEQYF

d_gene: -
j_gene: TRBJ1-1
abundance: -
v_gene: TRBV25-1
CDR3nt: TGTGCCAGCAGTGATAATAGTAGGAGAGGACAAACGAACACTGAAGCTTTCTTT
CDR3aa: CASSDNSRRGQTNTEAFF

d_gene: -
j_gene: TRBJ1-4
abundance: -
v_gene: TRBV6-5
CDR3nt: TGTGCCAGCACCTCTGGGGTGGACGCGAATGAAAAACTGTTTTTT
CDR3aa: CASTSGVDANEKLFF

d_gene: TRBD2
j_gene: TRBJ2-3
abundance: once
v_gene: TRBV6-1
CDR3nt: TGTGCCAGCAGGGCGGGGGGCCCAGATACGCAGTATTTT
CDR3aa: CASRAGGPDTQYF

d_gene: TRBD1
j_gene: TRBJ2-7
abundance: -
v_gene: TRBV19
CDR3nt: TGTGCCAGTAGTCGAGGACAGGGGGGTTCCTACGAGCAGTACTTC
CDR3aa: CASSRGQGGSYEQYF

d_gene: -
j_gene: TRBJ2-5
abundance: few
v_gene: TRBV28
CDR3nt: TGTGCCAGCAGTTCCATTCGTTGGTCCCAAGAGACCCAGTACTTC
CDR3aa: CASSSIRWSQETQYF

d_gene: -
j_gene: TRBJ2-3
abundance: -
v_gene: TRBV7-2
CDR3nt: TGTGCCAGCAGCTACGGTTCTAGGGGTTCGGTGATTTCAGATACGCAGTATTTT
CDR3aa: CASSYGSRGSVISDTQYF

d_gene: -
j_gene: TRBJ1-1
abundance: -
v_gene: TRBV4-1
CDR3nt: TGCGCCAGCAGCCAAGGACAGCTGAACACTGAAGCTTTCTTT
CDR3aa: CASSQGQLNTEAFF

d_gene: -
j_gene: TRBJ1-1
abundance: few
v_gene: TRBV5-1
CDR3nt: TGCGCCAGCAGCTTGGACGGACACTCGAACACTGAAGCTTTCTTT
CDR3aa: CASSLDGHSNTEAFF

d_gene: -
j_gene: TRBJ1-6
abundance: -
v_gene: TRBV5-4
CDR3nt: TGTGCCAGCAGCTTGGGGGGCAGCCACCTAGAATATTCACCCCTCCACTTT
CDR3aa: CASSLGGSHLEYSPLHF

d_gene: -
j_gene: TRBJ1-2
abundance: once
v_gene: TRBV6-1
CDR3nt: TGTGCCAGCAGCGACCCGGGGGGCTCCTATGGCTACACCTTC
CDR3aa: CASSDPGGSYGYTF

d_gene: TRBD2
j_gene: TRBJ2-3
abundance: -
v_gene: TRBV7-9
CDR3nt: TGTGCCAGCAGCTACGGGACTAGCGGCACAGATACGCAGTATTTT
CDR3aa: CASSYGTSGTDTQYF

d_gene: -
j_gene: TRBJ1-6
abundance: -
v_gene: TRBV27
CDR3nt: TGTGCCAGCAGTAATCTTCAGTCACCCCTCCACTTT
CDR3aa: CASSNLQSPLHF

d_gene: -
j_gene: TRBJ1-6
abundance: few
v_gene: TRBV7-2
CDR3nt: TGTGCCAGCAGCTTAACAGGGCCTCATAATTCACCCCTCCACTTT
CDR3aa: CASSLTGPHNSPLHF

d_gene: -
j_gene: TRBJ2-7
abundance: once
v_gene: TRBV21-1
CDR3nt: TGTGCCAGCAGCCCCCACCCGGGACAGGGCACCCTCTGCGAGCAGTACTTC
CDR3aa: CASSPHPGQGTLCEQYF

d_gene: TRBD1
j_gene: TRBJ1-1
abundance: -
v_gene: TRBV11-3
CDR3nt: TGTGCCAGCAGCACTCGGGACAGTAAAGCTTTCTTT
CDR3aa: CASSTRDSKAFF

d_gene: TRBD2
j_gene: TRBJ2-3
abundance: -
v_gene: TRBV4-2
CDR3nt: TGTGCCAGCAGCCAAGATCTACGGGGGGGATCAGATACGCAGTATTTT
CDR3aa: CASSQDLRGGSDTQYF

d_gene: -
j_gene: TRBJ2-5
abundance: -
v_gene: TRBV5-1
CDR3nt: TGCGCCAGCCGCCGTTCGACAGGTGGAGAGACCCAGTACTTC
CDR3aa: CASRRSTGGETQYF

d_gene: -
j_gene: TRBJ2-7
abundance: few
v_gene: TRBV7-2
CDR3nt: TGTGCCAGCAGTTTGGGAGACTTTGAGCAGTACTTC
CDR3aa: CASSLGDFEQYF

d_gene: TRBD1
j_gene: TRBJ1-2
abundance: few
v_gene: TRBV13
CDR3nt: TGTGCCAGCGGGGTGGGCAGGGGGCACAGTGGCTACACCTTC
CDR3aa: CASGVGRGHSGYTF

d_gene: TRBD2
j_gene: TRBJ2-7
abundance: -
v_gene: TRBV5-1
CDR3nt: TGCGCCAGCAGCAAGGGACTAGCGGGGGGAAGCTCCTACGAGCAGTACTTC
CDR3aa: CASSKGLAGGSSYEQYF

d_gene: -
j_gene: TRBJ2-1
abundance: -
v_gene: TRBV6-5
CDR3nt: TGTGCCAGCAGTTCCGTAGGGCGGAGACACAATGAGCAGTTCTTC
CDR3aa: CASSSVGRRHNEQFF

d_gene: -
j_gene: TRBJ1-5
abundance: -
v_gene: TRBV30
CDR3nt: TGTGCCTGGAGTGTTGCCAGGGCGGGCCAGCCCCAGCATTTT
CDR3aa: CAWSVARAGQPQHF

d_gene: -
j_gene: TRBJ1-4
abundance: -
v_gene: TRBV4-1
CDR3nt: TGCGCCAGCAGCCAAGGCAGTTTGCGGGAAAAACTGTTTTTT
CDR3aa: CASSQGSLREKLFF

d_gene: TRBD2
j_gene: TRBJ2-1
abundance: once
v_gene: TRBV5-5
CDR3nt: TGTGCCAGCAGCCCGGCTGCGGGGGGGCTCTACAATGAGCAGTTCTTC
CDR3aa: CASSPAAGGLYNEQFF

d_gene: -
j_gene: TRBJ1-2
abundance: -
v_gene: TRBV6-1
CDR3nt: TGTGCCAGCAGTGAAGCGTCCGTGGGTTACACCTTC
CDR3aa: CASSEASVGYTF

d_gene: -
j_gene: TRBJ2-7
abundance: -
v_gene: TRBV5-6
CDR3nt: TGTGCCAGCAGCTCCACTAGGGGATCCTACGAGCAGTACTTC
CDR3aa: CASSSTRGSYEQYF

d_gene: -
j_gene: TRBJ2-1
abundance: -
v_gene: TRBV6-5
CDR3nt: TGTGCCAGCAGCTCCGGGAATGAGCAGTTCTTC
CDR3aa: CASSSGNEQFF

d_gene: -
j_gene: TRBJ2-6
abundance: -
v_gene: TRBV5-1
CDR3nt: TGCGCCAGCAGCTGGGGCGGCTCTGGGGCCAACGTCCTGACTTTC
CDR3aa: CASSWGGSGANVLTF

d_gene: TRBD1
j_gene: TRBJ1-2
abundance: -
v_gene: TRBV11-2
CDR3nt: TGTGCCAGCAGCTTAGCGGTGAGGGGACAGAATCAGTACAGCTACACCTTC
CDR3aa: CASSLAVRGQNQYSYTF

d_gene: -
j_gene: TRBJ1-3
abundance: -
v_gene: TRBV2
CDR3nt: TGTGCCAGCCGAATCGGCGGAAACACCATATATTTT
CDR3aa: CASRIGGNTIYF

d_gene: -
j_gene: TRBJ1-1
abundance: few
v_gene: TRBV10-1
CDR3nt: TGCGCCAGCAGTGATCCGGGGATCCAAGCTTTCTTT
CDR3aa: CASSDPGIQAFF

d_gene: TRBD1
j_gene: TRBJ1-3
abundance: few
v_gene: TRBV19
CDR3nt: TGTGCCAGTAGCCGGACAGGGGCCCGCTCTGGAAACACCATATATTTT
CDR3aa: CASSRTGARSGNTIYF

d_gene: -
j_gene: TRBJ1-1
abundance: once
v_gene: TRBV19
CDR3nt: TGTGCCAGTAGCTCCGACACCCGTGAAGCTTTCTTT
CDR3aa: CASSSDTREAFF

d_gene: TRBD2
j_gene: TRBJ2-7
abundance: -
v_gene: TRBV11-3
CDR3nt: TGTGCCAGCAGCAAGTGGTTGGGGGGGGACTACGAGCAGTACTTC
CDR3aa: CASSKWLGGDYEQYF

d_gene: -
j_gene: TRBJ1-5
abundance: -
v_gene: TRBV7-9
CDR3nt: TGTGCCAGCTCAATACAGGGCGGCAATCAGCCCCAGCATTTT
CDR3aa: CASSIQGGNQPQHF

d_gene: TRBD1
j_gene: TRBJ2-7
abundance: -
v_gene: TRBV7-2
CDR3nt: TGTGCCAGCAGCTTAGGGGACAGGTCGGCCGGAGAGCAGTACTTC
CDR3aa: CASSLGDRSAGEQYF

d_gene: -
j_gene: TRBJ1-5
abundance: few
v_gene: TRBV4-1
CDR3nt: TGCGCCAGCAGCCAATGGAGCAATCAGCCCCAGCATTTT
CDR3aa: CASSQWSNQPQHF

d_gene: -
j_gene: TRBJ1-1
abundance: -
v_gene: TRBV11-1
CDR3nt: TGTGCCAGCAGCCCGAGACGCGCTGAAGCTTTCTTT
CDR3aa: CASSPRRAEAFF

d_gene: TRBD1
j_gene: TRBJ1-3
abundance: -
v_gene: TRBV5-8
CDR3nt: TGTGCCAGCAGCTTCGGGACAGTGAGCTCTGGAAACACCATATATTTT
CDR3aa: CASSFGTVSSGNTIYF

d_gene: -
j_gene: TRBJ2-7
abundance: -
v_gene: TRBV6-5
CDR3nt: TGTGCCAGCAGTGACCGGGGCTACGAGCAGTACTTC
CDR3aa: CASSDRGYEQYF

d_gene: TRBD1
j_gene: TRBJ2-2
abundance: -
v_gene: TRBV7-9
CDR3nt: TGTGCCAGCAGCCCGCGGTTGGCTACAGGGGGCGGCGGGGAGCTGTTTTTT
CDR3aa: CASSPRLATGGGGELFF